These 5 T cell receptor beta chains originate from one sample sequenced in a study of CD8+CD57+ T cells in acquired aplastic anemia. Flow cytometry had shown expanded CD8+CD57+ cells in the patients chosen for sequencing. TCR beta VDJ and CDR3 profiling used genomic DNA as template. TCRdb redid the calling of the reads with MiXCR, one entry per CDR3 protein. The repertoire includes 450,000 to 600,000 distinct CDR3 sequences, 25% to 40% of them detected once, and roughly 0.89% sits in the top ten. The sample taken for sequencing was sorted CD4+, CD8+, or CD8+CD57+ T cells (not recorded which) from PBMCs. The receptors were gathered from a human donor with aplastic anemia.

The table lists this clonotype with a few counts. Just one base apart from a much larger clone, this may be a read error. The rearrangement joins TRBV10-3 to TRBJ1-1; D unclear. The V end lost 4 bases, the J end lost 0 bases, and 12 bases lay between the germline ends. The CDR3 contains 15 residues. Germline V gene sequence: CDR1 ENHRY, CDR2 SYGVKD. CDR3 sequence reads: CAISGSELMNTEAFF. The CDR3 bases are TGTGCCATCAGTGGGTCGGAGTTAATGAACACTGAAGCTTTCTTT.

The chain combines TRBV12-5 with TRBJ1-4; D may be TRBD1 (5 bases). Germline V gives CDR1 LGHNT, CDR2 FRNRAP. This CDR3 is built from 18 residues. V was cut by 0 bases and J by 0 bases, with 14 bases left in between. CDR3 region: CASGLVPTAIPTNEKLFF. In DNA, the CDR3 is TGTGCTAGTGGTTTGGTCCCGACAGCCATTCCAACTAATGAAAAACTGTTTTTT.

J is TRBJ1-5 and V is TRBV27; D gene uncertain. The ends were cut back, 6 bases at V and 1 base at J, with 10 bases in the middle. The CDR3 loop spans 14 amino acids. The germline gives CDR1 MNHEY, CDR2 SMNVEV (reference sequence). This chain's CDR3 is CASRDERSNQPQHF. CDR3 DNA: TGTGCCAGCAGGGATGAGAGGAGCAATCAGCCCCAGCATTTT.

This clonotype has a count of ten or more. Written as DNA, the CDR3 is TGCAGTGCTAGTAAGTCGGTGGCAGGCGATGAAGCTTTCTTT. It specifies CSASKSVAGDEAFF. This rearrangement joins TRBV20-1 to TRBJ1-1, with no clear D. Deletions cut 3 bases from V and 7 bases from J, with 18 bases between. The CDR3 loop spans 14 amino acids. Germline V gene data show CDR1 as DFQATT and CDR2 as SNEGSKA (reference sequence).

This clonotype appeared a few times. J is TRBJ1-2 and V is TRBV7-6; D is unclear. The CDR3 totals 13 residues. Germline CDR1 is SGHVS and CDR2 is FNYEAQ. V lost 5 bases, J lost 4 bases, and 11 bases lay in between. The CDR3 is CASSGGGPYGYTF. The CDR3 region has the DNA TGTGCCAGCAGCGGAGGTGGTCCCTATGGCTACACCTTC.